This paragraph covers one T cell receptor (beta chain) sequence. Methods used by the authors: Amplified reference gene primers provided the basis for estimating nucleated cell counts. The table came from immunoSEQ multiplex PCR; TCRdb's copy has only in-frame clones and leaves some out. Clonal size and the V and J genes are those of that table, whereas D and trimming came from the DNA. This table has some 200,000 clones, about nine tenths appearing once. The CDR3 sequence is 14 residues long. V lost 0 bases and J lost 1, with 6 bases in between. Germline CDR1 MNHNY, CDR2 SVGAGI (reference sequence). These data come from a study of blood T cell repertoires in COVID-19. Across the whole study: Sites across the United States, Italy and Spain contributed samples from acute and convalescent COVID-19. The cDNA or gDNA used as material had been derived from T cells, B-cell-depleted T cells, or PBMCs.

The source material was peripheral blood. The sequence derives from an elderly man with acute or convalescent COVID-19. This rearrangement joins TRBV6-6 to TRBJ1-1; D remains unclear. CDR3 nucleotides: TGTGCCAGCAGTTACTCGGAGCGGAACACTGAAGCTTTCTTT. The encoded protein is CASSYSERNTEAFF.